This paragraph covers one T cell receptor (beta chain) sequence. The antigen is not known. This entry belongs to a study of shared clonotypes between healthy human individuals. Free of recent acute infections or vaccinations, the donors were healthy HIV-negative adults. Study-wide points: Having only a few donors restricted how much genetic and exposure-history diversity was captured. Despite large depth, sorted-subset datasets appeared incompletely sequenced.

The material for each subset, its genomic DNA, was split evenly across several immunoSEQ plates. The data were produced by immunoSEQ multiplex PCR, yet TCRdb's version contains in-frame clones alone and is incomplete. The sample consists of approximately 1.1 million clones, 70% to 80% of them appearing once. The CDR3 totals 16 residues. Per germline, CDR1 MNHNY and CDR2 SVGAGI (reference sequence). J lost 4 bases, V lost 0 bases, and 6 bases had no gene match. The rearrangement joins TRBV6-6 to TRBJ2-3; 8 nucleotides agree with TRBD2. The clonotype originates from a man younger than 35 in good health. Some clones in this sample may be carry-over from other donors' samples. Sequencing used memory CD4+ T cells from PBMCs. Specified subset: CD45RA-negative fraction. Here the CDR3 reads CASSYSVREVSDTQYF. DNA for the CDR3: TGTGCCAGCAGTTACTCGGTGCGGGAGGTTTCAGATACGCAGTATTTT.